This T cell receptor (beta chain) comes out of a study of identical twins. Overall study findings and caveats: Low generation probability was overrepresented in out-of-frame alpha sequences shared by twins. Weaker excess twin sharing was seen among beta out-of-frame sequences. These conclusions were based on statistical analysis (cross-sectional, not following the same donors).

Template switching added a universal primer site; cDNA carried unique molecular identifiers. In TCRdb, the 5' RACE reads were re-called with MiXCR into one record per CDR3 protein. The data show about 810,000 distinct CDR3 sequences, approximately 13% seen once. Germline V gene lookup returns CDR1 SGHRS and CDR2 YFSETQ. The CDR3 totals 14 residues. The J segment lost 6 bases and the V segment lost 0 bases, leaving 5 bases of the junction unmatched. About this clonotype itself: Antigen: not known.

The same specimen was also included in a second study, on yellow fever vaccine responses in identical twins.

Input material: PBMCs. The source is a woman aged 18-30 years in good health. V and J are TRBV5-1 and TRBJ2-7; 8 bases line up with TRBD2. The CDR3 DNA is TGCGCCAGCAGCTTGGGGACTAGCTCTTTCGAGCAGTACTTC. Translation: CASSLGTSSFEQYF.